These 28 T cell receptor beta chains came from one sample sequenced in a study of cytomegalovirus exposure and HLA in healthy donors. The PCR made use of 60 Vbeta and 13 Jbeta primers. Sequencing used immunoSEQ multiplex PCR; TCRdb keeps in-frame clones, though not all of them. This table holds over 110,000 clones, 80% found once. Sequences were obtained from PBMCs. The receptor source for this set is a man aged 35-49 years in good health and CMV-seronegative.

V gene TRBV5-1 combines with J gene TRBJ2-7; D uncertain. There are 17 residues in the CDR3. Germline CDR1 SGHRS, CDR2 YFSETQ. V gave up 0 bases and J gave up 0 bases, with 16 bases separating them. CDR3 nucleotide sequence: TGCGCCAGCAGCTTGGGCCGAGATACCCTCCTCTCCTACGAGCAGTACTTC. Protein product: CASSLGRDTLLSYEQYF.

The chain combines TRBV5-4 with TRBJ1-4; D gene uncertain. Germline-derived CDR1 and CDR2 are SGHNT and YYREEE (reference sequence). The CDR3 totals 16 residues. V lost 0 bases and J lost 3, with 12 bases in between. The chain's CDR3 is CASSLGGSTANEKLFF. CDR3 sequence (DNA): TGTGCCAGCAGCTTGGGAGGGAGCACGGCTAATGAAAAACTGTTTTTT.

This rearrangement joins TRBV14 to TRBJ1-4; D unclear. V was shortened by 5 bases and J by 0 bases, with 16 bases between the two germline ends. Germline-derived CDR1 and CDR2 are SGHDN and FVKESK. The CDR3 covers 17 residues. The CDR3 DNA reads TGTGCCAGCAGCGAATATCGGACTATTACAACTAATGAAAAACTGTTTTTT. It yields the protein CASSEYRTITTNEKLFF.

The chain has TRBV25-1 and TRBJ1-2, with 8 bases aligning to TRBD1. This CDR3 contains 14 residues. The trim removed 4 bases at V and 8 bases at J, leaving 9 bases unmatched. The germline gives CDR1 MGHDK, CDR2 SYGVNS. The CDR3 region has the DNA TGTGCCAGCAGTGCCATGCAGGGGGCTCAGGGCTACACCTTC. Its translation is CASSAMQGAQGYTF.

V gene TRBV30 combines with J gene TRBJ2-5; D is unclear. V lost 5 bases, J lost 5 bases, and 18 bases lay in between. CDR1 and CDR2 (germline): GTSNPN, SVGIG (reference sequence). The CDR3 length is 14 residues. The CDR3 here is CAWQSDFDSETQYF. The CDR3 DNA is TGTGCCTGGCAGTCAGACTTTGACTCGGAGACCCAGTACTTC.

The rearrangement joins TRBV5-6 to TRBJ2-5; 9 bases match TRBD1. The ends lost 4 bases at V and 5 bases at J; junction bases unmatched: 9. This CDR3 spans 15 amino acids. Germline V gene data show CDR1 as SGHDT and CDR2 as YYEEEE. For the CDR3, the DNA is TGTGCCAGCAGCAGGAACAGGGGGCGCAGGGAGACCCAGTACTTC. Protein: CASSRNRGRRETQYF.

The chain is built from TRBV12-5 and TRBJ1-1; D gene unclear. From germline, CDR1 is LGHNT and CDR2 FRNRAP. V shed 0 bases and J shed 1 base, with 9 bases lying between them. CDR3 length equals 15 residues. CDR3 bases: TGTGCTAGTGGTTTGGTACTGGGCCCGAACACTGAAGCTTTCTTT. It codes for CASGLVLGPNTEAFF.

This chain joins TRBV7-8 and TRBJ2-4; possibly TRBD1 for D (6 bases). Trimming shortened V by 0 bases and J by 6 bases, and 9 bases separated the two germline ends. The CDR3 contains 14 residues. Germline V CDR1 and CDR2: SGHVS, FQNEAQ. CDR3 sequence reads: CASSLAGGTNIQYF. Written as DNA, the CDR3 is TGTGCCAGCAGCTTAGCAGGGGGAACAAACATTCAGTACTTC.

The chain uses TRBV2 and TRBJ2-7, with D possibly TRBD1 on 5 matching bases. V was cut by 6 bases and J by 2 bases, with 17 bases left in between. The CDR3 contains 15 residues. Looked up from germline, CDR1 is SNHLY and CDR2 is FYNNEI. CDR3 nucleotides: TGTGCCAGCAGCGCTCGAAAGACAGCGCCCTACGAGCAGTACTTC. Encoded protein: CASSARKTAPYEQYF.

This sequence joins TRBV2 and TRBJ2-3, with 9 bases that match TRBD1. The germline gives CDR1 SNHLY, CDR2 FYNNEI. The CDR3 is 14 amino acids. With V trimmed by 8 bases and J by 4 bases, 7 bases remained unmatched. In DNA, the CDR3 is TGTGCCAGCTCCCGGGACAGGGACCCAGATACGCAGTATTTT. Protein product: CASSRDRDPDTQYF.

The CDR3 spells CASKTSGSETQYF. CDR3 in DNA: TGCGCCAGCAAGACTAGCGGGTCAGAGACCCAGTACTTC. The chain combines TRBV10-2 with TRBJ2-5, with TRBD2 identical over 10 bases. CDR1 WSHSY and CDR2 SAAADI come from the germline V gene. Trimming removed 7 bases from V and 4 bases from J; junction bases left unmatched: 3. This CDR3 has 13 residues.

J is TRBJ2-7 and V is TRBV4-2; D remains ambiguous. Deletions cut 4 bases from V and 5 bases from J, with 9 bases between. The CDR3 covers 12 residues. Germline V gene sequence: CDR1 LGHNA, CDR2 YNFKEQ. In nucleotides, the CDR3 is TGTGCCAGCAGCCCAGGCCGGCACGAGCAGTACTTC. This gives the protein CASSPGRHEQYF.

This clone was seen a single time. The chain couples TRBV19 to TRBJ1-1, with D hard to call. The CDR3 spans 14 residues. Germline V CDR1 and CDR2: LNHDA, SQIVND (reference sequence). V lost 2 bases and J lost 1, with 8 bases in between. CDR3 sequence (DNA): TGTGCCAGTAGTATATTAGTATGGAACACTGAAGCTTTCTTT. It encodes CASSILVWNTEAFF.

This chain connects TRBV5-1 to TRBJ2-5, with 7 bases lining up with TRBD1. Germline V lookup: CDR1 SGHRS, CDR2 YFSETQ. The CDR3 spans 13 residues. V shed 4 bases and J 7 bases; nucleotides not matched to a gene: 7. CDR3 region: CASSPTGVGTQYF. The DNA for the CDR3 is TGCGCCAGCAGCCCAACAGGGGTCGGGACCCAGTACTTC.

The rearrangement links TRBV2 to TRBJ2-3; D might be TRBD1 (5 bases). V lost 1 base to trimming and J lost 0 bases, with 17 bases between them. Germline lookup yields CDR1 SNHLY and CDR2 FYNNEI. This CDR3 contains 18 residues. CDR3 amino acids: CASSEEATGGTSTDTQYF. CDR3 sequence (DNA): TGTGCCAGCAGTGAAGAGGCAACAGGTGGAACTAGCACAGATACGCAGTATTTT.

The rearrangement uses TRBV27 and TRBJ1-3; D possibly corresponds to TRBD1 (6 bases). The length of the CDR3 is 14 residues. The V end was cut by 5 bases, the J end by 4 bases, with 12 bases between. Germline CDR1 is MNHEY and CDR2 is SMNVEV (reference sequence). The CDR3 nucleotides read TGTGCCAGCAGTCCAGACAGGCTCGGAAACACCATATATTTT. It is translated as CASSPDRLGNTIYF.

V and J are TRBV6-4 and TRBJ2-2; a possible D gene is TRBD1 (5 bases). V shed 0 bases and J shed 6 bases, with 5 bases lying between them. The CDR3 runs to 13 residues. Germline assignment: CDR1 MRHNA and CDR2 SNTAGT. Written as DNA, the CDR3 is TGTGCCAGCAGTGACTCAGGGGCCGGGGAGCTGTTTTTT. Translating gives CASSDSGAGELFF.

V and J are TRBV5-4 and TRBJ2-1; weak D call: TRBD1 (6 bases). Deletions cut 4 bases from V and 5 bases from J, with 16 bases between. Looked up from germline, CDR1 is SGHNT and CDR2 is YYREEE (reference sequence). The CDR3 spans 15 residues. The CDR3 DNA follows: TGTGCCAGCAGCATTGACAGGACCTACAACAATGAGCAGTTCTTC. Protein: CASSIDRTYNNEQFF.

This chain joins TRBV4-1 and TRBJ1-4; 11 bases are a match to TRBD1. The germline V gene encodes CDR1 MGHRA and CDR2 YSYEKL. J gave up 8 bases and V 1 base, and 6 bases lay outside the gene matches. This CDR3 comprises 16 residues. The CDR3 DNA is TGCGCCAGCAGCCAAGGCGGGCGGACAGGGGGCGAAAAACTGTTTTTT. It specifies CASSQGGRTGGEKLFF.

This clone has ten or more counts. This chain uses TRBV2 with TRBJ2-2, with 7 nucleotides matching TRBD1. V was clipped by 6 bases and J by 4 bases; unmatched bases: 5. This CDR3 has 14 residues. CDR1 SNHLY and CDR2 FYNNEI come from the germline V gene. The CDR3 DNA follows: TGTGCCAGCAGAGAACAGGGGCCCACCGGGGAGCTGTTTTTT. Protein product: CASREQGPTGELFF.

This rearrangement joins TRBV5-4 to TRBJ2-5; TRBD2 agrees at 8 bases. Germline lookup yields CDR1 SGHNT and CDR2 YYREEE (reference sequence). This CDR3 is built from 15 residues. V was pared by 4 bases and J by 5 bases, with 10 bases of the junction left unmatched. CDR3 sequence reads: CASSQGGGGRETQYF. The CDR3, as DNA: TGTGCCAGCAGCCAAGGAGGCGGGGGGAGGGAGACCCAGTACTTC.

The chain couples TRBV18 to TRBJ2-5, with D unresolved. Trimming pared 5 bases from V and 0 bases from J, leaving 4 bases between. Germline V gene sequence: CDR1 KGHSH, CDR2 LQKENI. The CDR3 is made up of 12 amino acids. The CDR3 DNA reads TGTGCCAGCTCATCGTACCAAGAGACCCAGTACTTC. It translates to CASSSYQETQYF.

The chain is built from TRBV11-3 and TRBJ1-1, with TRBD1 as a possible D gene (5 bases). Germline CDR1 and CDR2: SGHNT and YENEEA. This CDR3 is built from 13 residues. Trimming removed 4 bases at V and 0 bases at J, with 6 bases between. Here the CDR3 DNA reads TGTGCCAGCAGCTGGGGCCTGAACACTGAAGCTTTCTTT. This translates into CASSWGLNTEAFF.

The CDR3 DNA reads TGTGCCAGCAGCGCGGACAGGGCCGGTGGCAATCAGCCCCAGCATTTT. It specifies CASSADRAGGNQPQHF. V gene TRBV14 combines with J gene TRBJ1-5; 8 nucleotides agree with TRBD1. CDR3 size: 16 residues. Germline V gene lookup returns CDR1 SGHDN and CDR2 FVKESK. J lost 2 bases, V lost 5 bases, and 8 bases had no gene match.

The chain joins TRBV7-9 to TRBJ2-7; D is uncertain. The CDR3 has 14 amino acids. The V gene lost 1 base and the J gene lost 2 bases, with 9 bases spanning the gap. Germline CDR1 and CDR2: SEHNR and FQNEAQ (reference sequence). CDR3 sequence reads: CASSLEQPTYEQYF. The CDR3 DNA reads TGTGCCAGCAGCTTAGAACAGCCAACCTACGAGCAGTACTTC.

The chain uses TRBV18 and TRBJ2-1, with TRBD1 as a possible D gene (5 bases). Trimming removed 6 bases at V and 0 bases at J, with 9 bases between. CDR3 size: 14 residues. Per germline, CDR1 KGHSH and CDR2 LQKENI. The CDR3, as DNA: TGTGCCAGCTCCAATACAGGCTCCTACAATGAGCAGTTCTTC. Translation gives CASSNTGSYNEQFF.

The chain carries TRBV7-9 and TRBJ2-2, with D perhaps TRBD2 (5 bases). The CDR3 sequence is 13 residues long. Trimming removed 6 bases from V and 7 bases from J, with 12 bases in between. Per the germline V gene, CDR1 is SEHNR and CDR2 is FQNEAQ (reference sequence). The CDR3 sequence: CASRGGFGGELFF. Written as DNA, the CDR3 is TGTGCCAGCAGAGGAGGATTCGGCGGGGAGCTGTTTTTT.

V is TRBV4-1 and J is TRBJ2-3, with TRBD1 matching over 11 bases. V was pared by 8 bases and J by 3 bases, with 4 bases of the junction left unmatched. This CDR3 is 14 amino acids long. CDR1 and CDR2 (germline): MGHRA, YSYEKL. CDR3 sequence (DNA): TGCGCCAGCCGCCGGGACAGGGGGACAGATACGCAGTATTTT. As protein: CASRRDRGTDTQYF.